This TCR beta chain emerged from a study of blood T cell repertoires in COVID-19. Germline V CDR1 and CDR2: LNHDA, SQIVND (reference sequence). V lost 0 bases to trimming and J lost 0 bases; unmatched junction nucleotides: 11. The CDR3 totals 19 residues. The data were produced by immunoSEQ multiplex PCR, yet TCRdb's version contains in-frame clones alone and is incomplete. Of a few hundred thousand clones listed, roughly 87% were seen once; the top ten hold roughly 2%. The rearrangement links TRBV19 to TRBJ2-7; the match to TRBD2 covers 10 bases. The receptor was isolated from a man aged 18-30 years with active or convalescent COVID-19. Material: peripheral blood. CDR3 DNA: TGTGCCAGTAGTATAGATCTGGTAGGGACTAGCGATCGCTCCTACGAGCAGTACTTC. Its protein product is CASSIDLVGTSDRSYEQYF.